This T cell receptor beta chain is from a study of human T cells and chemical hapten exposure. Study-wide results and caveats: It was expanded TCRs that formed significantly more large CDR3 similarity clusters than controls did.

This clonotype was seen a few times. As yet, its antigen is unknown. V lost 2 bases and J lost 3; bases outside the gene matches: 4. This CDR3 is 16 amino acids long. Germline V gives CDR1 ENHRY, CDR2 SYGVKD. Indicated time point: pre-sensitization, week 0. Noted treatment: therapeutic diphenylcyclopropenone sensitization with weekly scalp DPC. Original data processing: Samples had a median of 95,638 TCRs, ranging roughly 20,000 to 690,600. TCRdb analysed the RACE reads with MiXCR anew, one entry per CDR3 protein. The V and J calls were determined by TCRdb, not by the authors. This table has under 300,000 distinct CDR3 sequences, more than 6.5% appearing once.

The source material was whole blood, sampled in connection with sensitization to the hapten diphenylcyclopropenone (DPC). J is TRBJ2-5 and V is TRBV10-3; 12 bases align to TRBD1. The TCR comes from a woman aged 40 to 50 with alopecia areata. Some clones in this sample may be carry-over from other donors' samples. The CDR3 region is CAISEPGQGAKETQYF. The CDR3 DNA reads TGTGCCATCAGTGAGCCGGGACAGGGGGCGAAAGAGACCCAGTACTTC.